Listed below are T cell receptor beta chains from one sample, sequenced in a study of shared clonotypes between healthy human individuals. Clones were read by immunoSEQ multiplex PCR, and TCRdb kept only the in-frame ones, dropping some. Of over a million clones in the sample, roughly 80% were seen once. The sequenced sample was memory CD4+ T cells sorted from blood. The receptors stem from a man younger than 35 in good health. Each CDR3 is given with its conserved first and last residue. The D gene is left open where the match is weak. Size tells how often a clone was seen (once, few, many) or the class of an expanded clone, and some rows leave it out.

v_call: TRBV11-2
clone_size: NA
j_call: TRBJ2-2
d_call: NA
cdr3_nt: TGTGCCAGCAGCTTAAATACAGGGTGGGCCGGGGAGCTGTTTTTT
cdr3_aa: CASSLNTGWAGELFF

v_call: TRBV19
clone_size: NA
j_call: TRBJ2-7
d_call: TRBD1
cdr3_nt: TGTGCCAGTAGTCCTCATCGGACAGGGGTGAACGAGCAGTACTTC
cdr3_aa: CASSPHRTGVNEQYF

v_call: TRBV28
clone_size: NA
j_call: TRBJ1-2
d_call: TRBD1
cdr3_nt: TGTGCCAGCAGTTCGCCCGGGACAGGGGAATACTATGGCTACACCTTC
cdr3_aa: CASSSPGTGEYYGYTF

v_call: TRBV6-5
clone_size: NA
j_call: TRBJ1-5
d_call: NA
cdr3_nt: TGTGCCAGCAGTTACAGACAGAATCAGCCCCAGCATTTT
cdr3_aa: CASSYRQNQPQHF

v_call: TRBV10-2
clone_size: many
j_call: TRBJ2-7
d_call: NA
cdr3_nt: TGCGCCAGCAGTGAAGAGTACGAGCAGTACTTC
cdr3_aa: CASSEEYEQYF

v_call: TRBV19
clone_size: once
j_call: TRBJ1-1
d_call: TRBD1
cdr3_nt: TGTGCCAGTCACGTCAGGACAGGGGGCCCAGCTTTCTTT
cdr3_aa: CASHVRTGGPAFF

v_call: TRBV11-3
clone_size: few
j_call: TRBJ1-1
d_call: NA
cdr3_nt: TGTGCCAGCAGCAAGTCCGGGACGGCAGCTTTCTTT
cdr3_aa: CASSKSGTAAFF

v_call: TRBV7-9
clone_size: once
j_call: TRBJ2-5
d_call: NA
cdr3_nt: TGTGCCAGCAGCTTAGAACGGGTAATCCAAGAGACCCAGTACTTC
cdr3_aa: CASSLERVIQETQYF

v_call: TRBV5-1
clone_size: NA
j_call: TRBJ2-1
d_call: TRBD2
cdr3_nt: TGCGCCAGCATCAGGACTAGCGGGGGAAATGAGCAGTTCTTC
cdr3_aa: CASIRTSGGNEQFF

v_call: TRBV18
clone_size: once
j_call: TRBJ2-5
d_call: NA
cdr3_nt: TGTGCCAGCTCCCTGACAGGTTCGGAGACCCAGTACTTC
cdr3_aa: CASSLTGSETQYF

v_call: TRBV25-1
clone_size: NA
j_call: TRBJ1-2
d_call: NA
cdr3_nt: TGTGCCAGCAGTCGCGGACGGCATACAGGGACCTATGGCTACACCTTC
cdr3_aa: CASSRGRHTGTYGYTF

v_call: TRBV6-5
clone_size: NA
j_call: TRBJ2-3
d_call: TRBD2
cdr3_nt: TGTGCCAGCAGTTACGGCGGGGGGCACACAGATACGCAGTATTTT
cdr3_aa: CASSYGGGHTDTQYF

v_call: TRBV7-2
clone_size: NA
j_call: TRBJ2-1
d_call: NA
cdr3_nt: TGTGCCAGCAGCTCATCGCAAGACGGCAATGAGCAGTTCTTC
cdr3_aa: CASSSSQDGNEQFF

v_call: TRBV7-2
clone_size: NA
j_call: TRBJ1-2
d_call: TRBD1
cdr3_nt: TGTGCCAGCATCCTGGGAGGGGGCGTTGGCTACACCTTC
cdr3_aa: CASILGGGVGYTF

v_call: TRBV2
clone_size: once
j_call: TRBJ2-7
d_call: NA
cdr3_nt: TGTGCCGGATCCTCGGGGGAATACGAGCAGTACTTC
cdr3_aa: CAGSSGEYEQYF

v_call: TRBV2
clone_size: many
j_call: TRBJ2-5
d_call: NA
cdr3_nt: TGTGCCAGTAACCCCAGGATCCAAGAGACCCAGTACTTC
cdr3_aa: CASNPRIQETQYF

v_call: TRBV10-2
clone_size: NA
j_call: TRBJ2-1
d_call: NA
cdr3_nt: TGCGCCAGCACCTCTGAAATCTACAATGAGCAGTTCTTC
cdr3_aa: CASTSEIYNEQFF

v_call: TRBV18
clone_size: NA
j_call: TRBJ1-4
d_call: NA
cdr3_nt: TGTGCCAGCTCACCCCGGGTCGCGCGGACGGAAAAACTGTTTTTT
cdr3_aa: CASSPRVARTEKLFF

v_call: TRBV6-7
clone_size: NA
j_call: TRBJ1-2
d_call: TRBD1
cdr3_nt: TGTGCCAGCAGTTTCGACAGGGGGCGAGTTCCTTCCTATGGCTACACCTTC
cdr3_aa: CASSFDRGRVPSYGYTF

v_call: TRBV7-6
clone_size: NA
j_call: TRBJ1-2
d_call: TRBD1
cdr3_nt: TGTGCCAGCAGCTCACGGACAGGGGGAGTCTATGGCTACACCTTC
cdr3_aa: CASSSRTGGVYGYTF

v_call: TRBV11-2
clone_size: NA
j_call: TRBJ2-1
d_call: TRBD2
cdr3_nt: TGTGCCAGCAGCTCCCTGACTAGCGAGTACAATGAGCAGTTCTTC
cdr3_aa: CASSSLTSEYNEQFF

v_call: TRBV19
clone_size: NA
j_call: TRBJ1-1
d_call: TRBD1
cdr3_nt: TGTGCCAGTAGTGTCACAGGGGGGAAGAACACTGAAGCTTTCTTT
cdr3_aa: CASSVTGGKNTEAFF

v_call: TRBV27
clone_size: NA
j_call: TRBJ1-1
d_call: NA
cdr3_nt: TGTGCCAGCAGTTTATCAGTAGGGAACACTGAAGCTTTCTTT
cdr3_aa: CASSLSVGNTEAFF

v_call: TRBV2
clone_size: NA
j_call: TRBJ2-2
d_call: TRBD1
cdr3_nt: TGTGCCAGCAGTGCGACAGGGGGCAGGTCGGCCGGGGAGCTGTTTTTT
cdr3_aa: CASSATGGRSAGELFF

v_call: TRBV10-2
clone_size: NA
j_call: TRBJ1-2
d_call: NA
cdr3_nt: TGCGCCAGCAGTGAGTCGAGAGGGGCTGACGGCTACACCTTC
cdr3_aa: CASSESRGADGYTF

v_call: TRBV5-6
clone_size: NA
j_call: TRBJ1-5
d_call: NA
cdr3_nt: TGTGCCAGCAGCTTGCAACCCTCCGGGCCCCAGCATTTT
cdr3_aa: CASSLQPSGPQHF

v_call: TRBV30
clone_size: NA
j_call: TRBJ1-5
d_call: NA
cdr3_nt: TGTGCCTGGACACGGTATAGCAATCAGCCCCAGCATTTT
cdr3_aa: CAWTRYSNQPQHF

v_call: TRBV19
clone_size: NA
j_call: TRBJ1-2
d_call: NA
cdr3_nt: TGTGCCAGCAGCCGGGACTCACGGTGGTACGGCTACACCTTC
cdr3_aa: CASSRDSRWYGYTF

v_call: TRBV5-1
clone_size: NA
j_call: TRBJ1-4
d_call: TRBD1
cdr3_nt: TGCGCCAGCAGTTTGGACAGGGTTAAAGAAAAACTGTTTTTT
cdr3_aa: CASSLDRVKEKLFF

v_call: TRBV2
clone_size: NA
j_call: TRBJ1-2
d_call: NA
cdr3_nt: TGTGCCAGCAGTATACAGGGAATCAGTCTCTATGGCTACACCTTC
cdr3_aa: CASSIQGISLYGYTF

v_call: TRBV5-6
clone_size: NA
j_call: TRBJ2-3
d_call: TRBD2
cdr3_nt: TGTGCCAGCAGCAAGCGGGGGACCACAGATACGCAGTATTTT
cdr3_aa: CASSKRGTTDTQYF

v_call: TRBV28
clone_size: many
j_call: TRBJ1-2
d_call: NA
cdr3_nt: TGTGCCAGCAGTTTCACCGGCTATGGCTACACCTTC
cdr3_aa: CASSFTGYGYTF

v_call: TRBV28
clone_size: NA
j_call: TRBJ1-5
d_call: NA
cdr3_nt: TGTGCCAGCAGTCAGGGGTTGGGGGCTCAGCCCCAGCATTTT
cdr3_aa: CASSQGLGAQPQHF